Listed below are T cell receptor beta chains from one sample, sequenced in a study of ipilimumab plus nivolumab after autologous stem cell transplantation. The assay was immunoSEQ multiplex PCR, and TCRdb's table has in-frame clones only and misses some. Among approximately 15,000 clones listed, 65% to 80% were seen once. Sequences were derived from PBMCs, sampled in a trial of ipilimumab plus nivolumab as post-transplant consolidation. The receptors were sampled from a male donor with diffuse large B-cell lymphoma. Both conserved end residues are part of each CDR3. D genes are given only for firm matches. Size is stated for part of the rows, as once, few or many counts, or as a class when the clone is expanded.

V: TRBV29-1; length: 11; J: TRBJ1-2; size: .; D: .; DNA: TGCAGCGTTACAGAAAACTATGGCTACACCTTC; CDR3: CSVTENYGYTF
V: TRBV2; length: 11; J: TRBJ1-2; size: .; D: .; DNA: TGTGCCAGCAGTGAAGGGGCATCCTGCTTCTTC; CDR3: CASSEGASCFF
V: TRBV4-1; length: 15; J: TRBJ1-2; size: .; D: .; DNA: TGCGCCAGCAGCCAGTCGGACAGATTTAACTATGGCTACACCTTC; CDR3: CASSQSDRFNYGYTF
V: TRBV6-1; length: 10; J: TRBJ2-1; size: once; D: .; DNA: TGTGCCAGCAGTGAACAGGTCCAGTTCTTC; CDR3: CASSEQVQFF
V: TRBV5-1; length: 14; J: TRBJ1-1; size: .; D: .; DNA: TGCGCCAGCAGCCCCGGGACGGTAAACACTGAAGCTTTCTTT; CDR3: CASSPGTVNTEAFF
V: TRBV5-1; length: 15; J: TRBJ2-3; size: .; D: .; DNA: TGCGCCAGCAGCCCGGGTGGGGGCCTCACAGATACGCAGTATTTT; CDR3: CASSPGGGLTDTQYF
V: TRBV5-1; length: 18; J: TRBJ2-2; size: .; D: TRBD1; DNA: TGCGCCAGCAGCTCCGGGACAGGGACCTATACGACCACCGGGGAGCTGTTTTTT; CDR3: CASSSGTGTYTTTGELFF
V: TRBV4-2; length: 16; J: TRBJ2-6; size: .; D: .; DNA: TGTGCCAGCAGCCAAGATAAGACCTCTGGGGCCAACGTCCTGACTTTC; CDR3: CASSQDKTSGANVLTF
V: TRBV30; length: 15; J: TRBJ2-6; size: .; D: .; DNA: TGTGCCTGGAGTCGCCTGGGAACCGGGGCCAACGTCCTGACTTTC; CDR3: CAWSRLGTGANVLTF
V: TRBV7-3; length: 14; J: TRBJ2-1; size: .; D: .; DNA: TGTGCCAGCAGCTTAGGGGGCGGGGCGGTCGAGCAGTTCTTC; CDR3: CASSLGGGAVEQFF
V: TRBV5-1; length: 15; J: TRBJ1-1; size: once; D: TRBD1; DNA: TGCGCCAGCAGCTTGGGAGGGGGCGCGGGCACTGAAGCTTTCTTT; CDR3: CASSLGGGAGTEAFF
V: TRBV11-3; length: 16; J: TRBJ1-1; size: .; D: .; DNA: TGTGCCAGCAGCTTAGATTCGACTTCCATGAACACTGAAGCTTTCTTT; CDR3: CASSLDSTSMNTEAFF
V: TRBV5-8; length: 15; J: TRBJ1-4; size: .; D: .; DNA: TGTGCCAGCAGCTTAGTTGGGGGCGCCGGTGAAAAACTGTTTTTT; CDR3: CASSLVGGAGEKLFF
V: TRBV5-4; length: 16; J: TRBJ2-3; size: .; D: TRBD2; DNA: TGTGCCAGCAGCTTGGCAACTAGCGGGAGAAGGGATACGCAGTATTTT; CDR3: CASSLATSGRRDTQYF
V: TRBV11-3; length: 14; J: TRBJ2-5; size: once; D: .; DNA: TGTGCCAGCAGCCCCCAGGAGATACAAGAGACCCAGTACTTC; CDR3: CASSPQEIQETQYF
V: TRBV10-1; length: 14; J: TRBJ2-3; size: .; D: .; DNA: TGCGCCAGCAGTCTTGACAGTAGCACAGATACGCAGTATTTT; CDR3: CASSLDSSTDTQYF
V: TRBV4-1; length: 15; J: TRBJ1-4; size: once; D: TRBD1; DNA: TGCGCCAGCAGCCCTCGGACAGGCCCTAATGAAAAACTGTTTTTT; CDR3: CASSPRTGPNEKLFF
V: TRBV7-8; length: 17; J: TRBJ1-5; size: .; D: .; DNA: TGTGCCAGCAGCTTACTCCCTTCGACAGCCGCCCCTCCGCCCCAGCATTTT; CDR3: CASSLLPSTAAPPPQHF
V: TRBV7-3; length: 15; J: TRBJ1-1; size: .; D: .; DNA: TGTGCCAGCAGCTCAACTCAAAGTGGGAACACTGAAGCTTTCTTT; CDR3: CASSSTQSGNTEAFF
V: TRBV2; length: 13; J: TRBJ2-5; size: .; D: .; DNA: TGTGCCAGCAGTGAAAGGAGGCGGGAGACCCAGTACTTC; CDR3: CASSERRRETQYF
V: TRBV5-1; length: 13; J: TRBJ1-2; size: .; D: TRBD1; DNA: TGCGCCAGCACAGGGGGCGATAACTATGGCTACACCTTC; CDR3: CASTGGDNYGYTF
V: TRBV7-7; length: 15; J: TRBJ2-7; size: .; D: .; DNA: TGTGCTAGCAGCCCAGTAGGGGGGGCTATCTACGAGCAGTACTTC; CDR3: CASSPVGGAIYEQYF
V: TRBV19; length: 12; J: TRBJ1-5; size: .; D: .; DNA: TGTGCCAGTAGTCCAGGGACGGAGCCCCAGCATTTT; CDR3: CASSPGTEPQHF
V: TRBV5-1; length: 13; J: TRBJ1-1; size: .; D: .; DNA: TGCGCCAGCAGCTTGGTCAGCAACACTGAAGCTTTCTTT; CDR3: CASSLVSNTEAFF
V: TRBV2; length: 15; J: TRBJ2-7; size: .; D: .; DNA: TGTGCCAGCAGTGAACAGGGAAGAATACGGGACGAGCAGTACTTC; CDR3: CASSEQGRIRDEQYF
V: TRBV4-2; length: 15; J: TRBJ2-7; size: few; D: .; DNA: TGTGCCAGCAGCCAAGGTGGGAAGAAGGACTACGAGCAGTACTTC; CDR3: CASSQGGKKDYEQYF
V: TRBV5-4; length: 15; J: TRBJ1-3; size: .; D: .; DNA: TGTGCCAGCAGCTTTGGCGGGGGCTCTGGAAACACCATATATTTT; CDR3: CASSFGGGSGNTIYF
V: TRBV27; length: 12; J: TRBJ2-3; size: .; D: .; DNA: TGTGCCAGCAGCTCCCAGGGCGGGACGCAGTATTTT; CDR3: CASSSQGGTQYF
V: TRBV19; length: 16; J: TRBJ1-6; size: .; D: .; DNA: TGTGCCAGTACCCCGACGGGGAGCTCCTATAATTCACCCCTCCACTTT; CDR3: CASTPTGSSYNSPLHF
V: TRBV5-4; length: 14; J: TRBJ2-2; size: .; D: .; DNA: TGTGCCAGCAGCTTGGGCCCTTTTACCGGGGAGCTGTTTTTT; CDR3: CASSLGPFTGELFF
V: TRBV5-4; length: 15; J: TRBJ2-1; size: .; D: TRBD1; DNA: TGTGCCAGCAGCATCGGGGACAGAACCTACAATGAGCAGTTCTTC; CDR3: CASSIGDRTYNEQFF
V: TRBV18; length: 15; J: TRBJ2-1; size: .; D: TRBD2; DNA: TGTGCCAGCTCGCCGGGACTAGCATCCTACAATGAGCAGTTCTTC; CDR3: CASSPGLASYNEQFF
V: TRBV6-1; length: 13; J: TRBJ2-5; size: .; D: .; DNA: TGTGCCAGCAGTCAAACAGGGCAAGAGACCCAGTACTTC; CDR3: CASSQTGQETQYF
V: TRBV7-8; length: 18; J: TRBJ2-7; size: .; D: TRBD1; DNA: TGTGCCAGCAGCTTAAGGACAGTCCGGACAGGGGGCATCTACGAGCAGTACTTC; CDR3: CASSLRTVRTGGIYEQYF
V: TRBV5-1; length: 14; J: TRBJ2-7; size: .; D: TRBD1; DNA: TGCGCCAGCAGCGGACAGGGGGCTCTGGACGAGCAGTACTTC; CDR3: CASSGQGALDEQYF
V: TRBV27; length: 13; J: TRBJ2-1; size: .; D: .; DNA: TGTGCCAGCAGTTTATCCGTTTTTCTAGAGGAGTTCTTC; CDR3: CASSLSVFLEEFF
V: TRBV9; length: 17; J: TRBJ2-1; size: .; D: TRBD1; DNA: TGTGCCAGCAGCGCCCGGGGGGCGGGACAGGGCTACAATGAGCAGTTCTTC; CDR3: CASSARGAGQGYNEQFF
V: TRBV5-1; length: 12; J: TRBJ1-4; size: .; D: .; DNA: TGCGCCAGCAGCTGGGACAATGAAAAACTGTTTTTT; CDR3: CASSWDNEKLFF
V: TRBV10-3; length: 13; J: TRBJ2-7; size: .; D: .; DNA: TGTGCCATCAGTGAGAAGACAGGGGAGGGGCAGTACTTC; CDR3: CAISEKTGEGQYF
V: TRBV5-1; length: 14; J: TRBJ2-3; size: .; D: .; DNA: TGCGCCAGCAGCCCGTCACAAGGGACAGATACGCAGTATTTT; CDR3: CASSPSQGTDTQYF
V: TRBV4-2; length: 11; J: TRBJ1-2; size: few; D: .; DNA: TGTGCCAGCAGCCAAGAATTGGGGTACACCTTC; CDR3: CASSQELGYTF
V: TRBV9; length: 15; J: TRBJ2-1; size: .; D: TRBD2; DNA: TGTGCCAGCAGCGTACTAGCGGGGGGGTCCGATGAGCAGTTCTTC; CDR3: CASSVLAGGSDEQFF
V: TRBV11-2; length: 12; J: TRBJ1-2; size: few; D: .; DNA: TGTGCCAGCAGCTTCGAGGGCTATGGCTACACCTTC; CDR3: CASSFEGYGYTF
V: TRBV11-3; length: 13; J: TRBJ2-7; size: .; D: .; DNA: TGTGCCAGCAGCTTAGATATAGCCAGCGAGCAGTACTTC; CDR3: CASSLDIASEQYF
V: TRBV2; length: 17; J: TRBJ2-7; size: .; D: TRBD2; DNA: TGTGCCAGCAGTATAACTACCGGGCTAGCGGAGGACTACGAGCAGTACTTC; CDR3: CASSITTGLAEDYEQYF
V: TRBV12-2; length: 19; J: TRBJ2-2; size: once; D: .; DNA: TGTGCAAGTCGCTTGGATCCGGTTGGGGAAGGGGATTACACCGGGGAGCTGTTTTTT; CDR3: CASRLDPVGEGDYTGELFF
V: TRBV11-3; length: 11; J: TRBJ2-5; size: few; D: .; DNA: TGTGCCAGCAGCCGACTAGGGGACCAGTACTTC; CDR3: CASSRLGDQYF
V: TRBV14; length: 19; J: TRBJ1-1; size: .; D: .; DNA: TGTGCCAGCAGCCTGAGTAACCAGCTGTCGGGCGAAGGTAACACTGAAGCTTTCTTT; CDR3: CASSLSNQLSGEGNTEAFF